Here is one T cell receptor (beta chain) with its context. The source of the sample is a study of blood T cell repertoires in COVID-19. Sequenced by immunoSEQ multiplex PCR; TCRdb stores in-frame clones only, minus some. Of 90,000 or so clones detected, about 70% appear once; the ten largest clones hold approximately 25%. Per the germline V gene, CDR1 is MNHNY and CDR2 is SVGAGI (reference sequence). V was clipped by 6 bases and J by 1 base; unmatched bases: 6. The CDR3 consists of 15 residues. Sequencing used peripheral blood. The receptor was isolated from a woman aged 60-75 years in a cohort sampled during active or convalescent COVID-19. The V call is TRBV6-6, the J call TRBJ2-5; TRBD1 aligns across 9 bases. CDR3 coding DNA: TGTGCCAGCAGAAAACCGGGACAGGGCCAAGAGACCCAGTACTTC. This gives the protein CASRKPGQGQETQYF.